These T cell receptor beta chains were read from a single sample in a study of identical twins. TCRdb reprocessed the 5' RACE reads via MiXCR and lists one record per CDR3 protein. The repertoire holds some 96,000 distinct CDR3 sequences, with just under 6% as singletons. The sequenced sample was memory T cells sorted from blood. The receptors come from a woman aged 45 to 65 in good health. The conserved cysteine and the conserved F or W are not part of the CDR3 here. A D gene is named only where the DNA matches it firmly.

V gene: TRBV3-1; D gene: NA; J gene: TRBJ2-1; CDR3 length: 13; CDR3 protein: ASSEGQATYNEQF
V gene: TRBV7-9; D gene: NA; J gene: TRBJ2-7; CDR3 length: 12; CDR3 protein: ASSLAGVVYEQY
V gene: TRBV9; D gene: NA; J gene: TRBJ2-3; CDR3 length: 14; CDR3 protein: ASSDGQLLGTDTQY
V gene: TRBV5-1; D gene: TRBD2; J gene: TRBJ2-1; CDR3 length: 16; CDR3 protein: ASSLVLAGVISGDEQF
V gene: TRBV2; D gene: NA; J gene: TRBJ2-5; CDR3 length: 10; CDR3 protein: ASTRRGETQY
V gene: TRBV5-1; D gene: TRBD2; J gene: TRBJ2-1; CDR3 length: 13; CDR3 protein: ASSIGTSGNNEQF
V gene: TRBV12-3/TRBV12-4; D gene: NA; J gene: TRBJ2-7; CDR3 length: 13; CDR3 protein: ASSPSGVFSYEQY
V gene: TRBV11-2; D gene: NA; J gene: TRBJ1-2; CDR3 length: 11; CDR3 protein: ASSFGSNYGYT
V gene: TRBV12-3/TRBV12-4; D gene: TRBD2; J gene: TRBJ2-1; CDR3 length: 12; CDR3 protein: ASSFLAGPNEQF
V gene: TRBV7-9; D gene: NA; J gene: TRBJ2-1; CDR3 length: 13; CDR3 protein: ASRTDQGRLDEQF
V gene: TRBV12-3/TRBV12-4; D gene: TRBD1; J gene: TRBJ1-5; CDR3 length: 12; CDR3 protein: ASSAGGRAQPQH
V gene: TRBV12-3/TRBV12-4; D gene: NA; J gene: TRBJ1-6; CDR3 length: 14; CDR3 protein: ASSPRRSSYNSPLH
V gene: TRBV4-1; D gene: TRBD1; J gene: TRBJ1-1; CDR3 length: 13; CDR3 protein: ASSSLGQRNTEAF
V gene: TRBV20-1; D gene: TRBD1; J gene: TRBJ2-5; CDR3 length: 7; CDR3 protein: SAGDRGN
V gene: TRBV3-1; D gene: TRBD1; J gene: TRBJ2-2; CDR3 length: 13; CDR3 protein: ASSVRDSFSGELF
V gene: TRBV29-1; D gene: NA; J gene: TRBJ1-1; CDR3 length: 8; CDR3 protein: SGEAGGAF
V gene: TRBV6-5; D gene: NA; J gene: TRBJ2-5; CDR3 length: 10; CDR3 protein: ASSVRGGTQY
V gene: TRBV6-2/TRBV6-3; D gene: NA; J gene: TRBJ2-3; CDR3 length: 14; CDR3 protein: ASSYSIRVGTDTQY
V gene: TRBV5-1; D gene: NA; J gene: TRBJ2-3; CDR3 length: 10; CDR3 protein: ASSPAGDTQY
V gene: TRBV12-3/TRBV12-4; D gene: NA; J gene: TRBJ2-4; CDR3 length: 12; CDR3 protein: ASSLAAGKNIQY